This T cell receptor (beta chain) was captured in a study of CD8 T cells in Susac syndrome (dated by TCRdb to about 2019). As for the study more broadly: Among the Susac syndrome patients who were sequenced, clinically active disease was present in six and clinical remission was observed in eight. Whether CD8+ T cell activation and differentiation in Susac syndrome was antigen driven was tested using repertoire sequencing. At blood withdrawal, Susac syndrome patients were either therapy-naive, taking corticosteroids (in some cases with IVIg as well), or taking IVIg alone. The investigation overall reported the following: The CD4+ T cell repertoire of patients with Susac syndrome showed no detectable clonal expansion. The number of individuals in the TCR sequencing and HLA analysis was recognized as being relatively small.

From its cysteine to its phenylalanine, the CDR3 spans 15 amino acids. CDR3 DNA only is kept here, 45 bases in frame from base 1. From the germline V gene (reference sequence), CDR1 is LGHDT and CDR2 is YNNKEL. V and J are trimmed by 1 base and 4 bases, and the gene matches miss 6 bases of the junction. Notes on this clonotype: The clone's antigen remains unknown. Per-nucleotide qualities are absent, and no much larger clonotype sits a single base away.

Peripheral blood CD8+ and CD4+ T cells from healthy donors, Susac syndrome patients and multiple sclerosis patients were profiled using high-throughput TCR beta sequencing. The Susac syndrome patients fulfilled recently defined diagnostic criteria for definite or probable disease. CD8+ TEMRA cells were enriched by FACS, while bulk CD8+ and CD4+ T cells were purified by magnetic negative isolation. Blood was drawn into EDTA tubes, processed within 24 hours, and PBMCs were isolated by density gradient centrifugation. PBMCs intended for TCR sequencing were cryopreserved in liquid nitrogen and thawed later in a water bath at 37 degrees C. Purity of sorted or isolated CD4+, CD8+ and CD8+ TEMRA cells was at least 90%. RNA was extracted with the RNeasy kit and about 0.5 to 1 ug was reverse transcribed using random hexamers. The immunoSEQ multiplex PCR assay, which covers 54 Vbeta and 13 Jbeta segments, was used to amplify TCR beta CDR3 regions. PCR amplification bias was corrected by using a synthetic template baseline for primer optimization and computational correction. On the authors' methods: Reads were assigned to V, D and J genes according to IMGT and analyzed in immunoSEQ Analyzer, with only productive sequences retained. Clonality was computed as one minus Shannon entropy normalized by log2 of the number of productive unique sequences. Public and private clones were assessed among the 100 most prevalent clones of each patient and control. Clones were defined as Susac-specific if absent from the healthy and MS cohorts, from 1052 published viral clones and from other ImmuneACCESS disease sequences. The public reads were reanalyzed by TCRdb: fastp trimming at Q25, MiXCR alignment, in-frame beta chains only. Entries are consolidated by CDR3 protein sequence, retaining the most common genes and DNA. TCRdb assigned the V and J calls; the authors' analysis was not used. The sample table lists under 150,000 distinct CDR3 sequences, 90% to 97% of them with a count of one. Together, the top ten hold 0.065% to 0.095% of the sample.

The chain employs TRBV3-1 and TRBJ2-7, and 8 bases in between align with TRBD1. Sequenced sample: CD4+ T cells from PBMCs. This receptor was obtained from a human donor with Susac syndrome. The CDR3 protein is CASSQVSGGGYEQYF. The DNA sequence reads TGTGCCAGCAGCCAAGTGTCAGGGGGCGGTTACGAGCAGTACTTC.